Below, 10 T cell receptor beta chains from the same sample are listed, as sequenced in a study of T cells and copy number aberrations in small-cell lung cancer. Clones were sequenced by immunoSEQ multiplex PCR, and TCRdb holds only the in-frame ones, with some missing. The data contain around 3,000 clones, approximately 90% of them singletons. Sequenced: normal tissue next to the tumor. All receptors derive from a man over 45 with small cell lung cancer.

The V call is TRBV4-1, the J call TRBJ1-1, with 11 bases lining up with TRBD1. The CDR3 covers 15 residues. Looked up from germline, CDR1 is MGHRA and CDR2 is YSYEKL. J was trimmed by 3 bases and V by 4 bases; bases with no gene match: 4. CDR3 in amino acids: CASSPSGQGDTEAFF. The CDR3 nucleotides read TGCGCCAGCAGCCCTTCGGGACAGGGGGACACTGAAGCTTTCTTT.

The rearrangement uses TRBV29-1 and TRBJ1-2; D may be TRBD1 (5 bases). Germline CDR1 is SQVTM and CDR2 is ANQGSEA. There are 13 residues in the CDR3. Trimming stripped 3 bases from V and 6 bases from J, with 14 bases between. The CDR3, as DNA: TGCAGCGTTGAGTGGGGGTATAGGGATGGCTACACCTTC. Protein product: CSVEWGYRDGYTF.

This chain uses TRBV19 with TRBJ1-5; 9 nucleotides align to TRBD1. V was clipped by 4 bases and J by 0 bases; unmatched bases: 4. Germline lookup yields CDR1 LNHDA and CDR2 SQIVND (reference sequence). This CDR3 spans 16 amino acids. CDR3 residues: CASSKQGQGSNQPQHF. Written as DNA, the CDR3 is TGTGCCAGTAGTAAACAGGGACAGGGTAGCAATCAGCCCCAGCATTTT. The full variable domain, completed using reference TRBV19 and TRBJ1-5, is DGGITQSPKYLFRKEGQNVTLSCEQNLNHDAMYWYRQDPGQGLRLIYYSQIVNDFQKGDIAEGYSVSREKKESFPLTVTSAQKNPTAFYLCASSKQGQGSNQPQHFGDGTRLSIL.

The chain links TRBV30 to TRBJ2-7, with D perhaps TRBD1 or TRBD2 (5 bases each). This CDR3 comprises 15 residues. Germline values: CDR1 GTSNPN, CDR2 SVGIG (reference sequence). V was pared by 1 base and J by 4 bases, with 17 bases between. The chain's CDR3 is CAWSGSGTGFYEQYF. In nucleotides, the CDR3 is TGTGCCTGGAGTGGATCCGGGACCGGGTTTTACGAGCAGTACTTC.

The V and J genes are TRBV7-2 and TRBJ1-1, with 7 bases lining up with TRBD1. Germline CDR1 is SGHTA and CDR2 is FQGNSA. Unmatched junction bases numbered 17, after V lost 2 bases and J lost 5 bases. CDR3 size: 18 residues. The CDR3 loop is CASSLRAGQATWGTEAFF. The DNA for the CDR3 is TGTGCCAGCAGCTTAAGGGCCGGACAGGCGACGTGGGGAACTGAAGCTTTCTTT.

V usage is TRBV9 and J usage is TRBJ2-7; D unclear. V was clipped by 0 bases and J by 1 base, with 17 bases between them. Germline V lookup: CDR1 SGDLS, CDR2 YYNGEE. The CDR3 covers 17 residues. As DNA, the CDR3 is TGTGCCAGCAGCGTAGGTGGCGGTAGATCTTCGTCCTACGAGCAGTACTTC. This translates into CASSVGGGRSSSYEQYF.

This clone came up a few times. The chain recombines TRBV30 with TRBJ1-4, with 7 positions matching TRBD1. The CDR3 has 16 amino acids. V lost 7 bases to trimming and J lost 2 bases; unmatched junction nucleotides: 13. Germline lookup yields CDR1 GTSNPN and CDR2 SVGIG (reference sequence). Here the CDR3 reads CAFSGGTMSTNEKLFF. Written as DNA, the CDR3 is TGTGCCTTCTCAGGGGGAACGATGTCGACTAATGAAAAACTGTTTTTT.

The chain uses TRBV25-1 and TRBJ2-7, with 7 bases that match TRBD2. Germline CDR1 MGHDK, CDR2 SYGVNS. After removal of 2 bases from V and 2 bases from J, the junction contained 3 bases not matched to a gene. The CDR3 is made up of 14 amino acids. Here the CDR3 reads CASSENGTTYEQYF. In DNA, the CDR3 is TGTGCCAGCAGTGAAAATGGGACTACCTACGAGCAGTACTTC.

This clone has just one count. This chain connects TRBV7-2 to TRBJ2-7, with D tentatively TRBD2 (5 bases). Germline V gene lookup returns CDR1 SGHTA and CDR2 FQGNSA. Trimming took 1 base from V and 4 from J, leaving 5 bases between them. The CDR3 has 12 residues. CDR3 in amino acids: CASSLGTYEQYF. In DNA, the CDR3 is TGTGCCAGCAGCTTAGGGACTTACGAGCAGTACTTC.

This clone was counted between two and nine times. CDR3 nucleotides: TGTGCCAGCAGCGTAGCGGGGGAGGTAAGAGGCACAGATACGCAGTATTTT. The encoded protein is CASSVAGEVRGTDTQYF. This rearrangement joins TRBV9 to TRBJ2-3; tentative D call: TRBD2 (6 bases). This CDR3 region has 17 residues. V lost 0 bases and J 1 base, leaving 15 bases between the germline ends. Germline-derived CDR1 and CDR2 are SGDLS and YYNGEE.